This T cell receptor beta chain was recorded in a study of regulatory T cells in long-lasting Graves disease. Study-level findings and limits: Relative to new patients (roughly 970), persistent patients exhibited greater sharing of public clonotypes (more than 2,500).

Time point defined: newly diagnosed GD, antithyroid drugs for less than 3 months. Researchers made the TCR library from RNA that was extracted from PBMCs. Patient provenance is recorded as an endocrinology department in Xi'an, China. To make TCR beta libraries, researchers used iRepertoire HTBI primers and Arm-PCR of CDR3 regions. A single record per CDR3 protein comes from TCRdb applying MiXCR to the multiplex PCR reads. The sample lists hundreds of thousands of distinct CDR3 sequences, roughly 15% occurring once. In the case of this clonotype: Its antigen is as yet unknown.

The same data also went into a second study, on T cells in Graves' hyperthyroidism and ophthalmopathy. As that report states: It was uncontrolled infection, other autoimmune disease, pregnancy or lactation that excluded patients. When the TCR CDR3 underwent first-round RT-PCR, the HTBI primer set was used.

The sample was peripheral blood mononuclear cells (PBMCs), taken at new diagnosis, from a patient treated with antithyroid drugs. The TCR was taken from a woman in her 30s with Graves disease.

CDR3: CASSRDRTQETQYF. The CDR3 DNA reads as TGTGCCAGCAGCCGTGACAGAACCCAAGAGACCCAGTACTTC. V usage is TRBV3-1 and J usage is TRBJ2-5, with D tentatively TRBD1 (5 bases). The CDR3 consists of 14 residues. Trimming shortened V by 4 bases and J by 1 base, and 10 bases separated the two germline ends. Germline V gene data show CDR1 as LGHDT and CDR2 as YNNKEL (reference sequence).